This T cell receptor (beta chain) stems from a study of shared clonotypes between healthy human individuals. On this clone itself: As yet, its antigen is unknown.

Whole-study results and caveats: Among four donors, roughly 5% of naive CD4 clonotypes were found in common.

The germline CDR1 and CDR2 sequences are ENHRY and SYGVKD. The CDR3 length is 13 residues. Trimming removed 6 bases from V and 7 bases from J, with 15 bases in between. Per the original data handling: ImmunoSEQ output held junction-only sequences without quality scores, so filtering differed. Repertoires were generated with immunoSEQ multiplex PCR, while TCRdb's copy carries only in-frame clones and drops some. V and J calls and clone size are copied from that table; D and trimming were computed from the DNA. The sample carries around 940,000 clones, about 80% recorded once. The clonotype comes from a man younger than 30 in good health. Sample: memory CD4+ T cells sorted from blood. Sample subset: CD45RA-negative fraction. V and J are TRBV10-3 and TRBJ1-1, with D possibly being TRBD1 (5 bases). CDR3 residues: CAIRPPQGIEAFF. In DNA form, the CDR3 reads TGTGCCATCAGACCACCGCAGGGAATTGAAGCTTTCTTT.